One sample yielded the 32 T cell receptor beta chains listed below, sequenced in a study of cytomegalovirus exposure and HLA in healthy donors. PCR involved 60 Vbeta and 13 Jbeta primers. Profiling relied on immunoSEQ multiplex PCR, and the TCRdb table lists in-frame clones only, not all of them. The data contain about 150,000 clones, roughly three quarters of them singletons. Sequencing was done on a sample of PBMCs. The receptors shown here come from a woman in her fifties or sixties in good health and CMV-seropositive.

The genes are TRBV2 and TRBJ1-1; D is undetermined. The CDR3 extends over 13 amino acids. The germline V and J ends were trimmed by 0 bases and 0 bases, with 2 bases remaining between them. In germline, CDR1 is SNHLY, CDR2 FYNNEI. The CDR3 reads CASSEAMNTEAFF. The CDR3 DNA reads TGTGCCAGCAGTGAAGCTATGAACACTGAAGCTTTCTTT.

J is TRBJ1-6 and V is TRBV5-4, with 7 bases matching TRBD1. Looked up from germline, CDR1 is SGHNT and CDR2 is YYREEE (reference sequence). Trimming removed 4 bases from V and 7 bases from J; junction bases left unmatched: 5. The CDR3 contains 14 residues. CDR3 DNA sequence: TGTGCCAGCAGCCCGGGACAGACAAATTCACCCCTCCACTTT. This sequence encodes CASSPGQTNSPLHF.

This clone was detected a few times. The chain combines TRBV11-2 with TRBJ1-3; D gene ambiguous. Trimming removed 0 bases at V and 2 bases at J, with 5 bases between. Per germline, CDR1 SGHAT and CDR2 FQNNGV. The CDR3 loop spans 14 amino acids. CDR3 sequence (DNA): TGTGCCAGCAGCTTAGACAGAACTGGAAACACCATATATTTT. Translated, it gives CASSLDRTGNTIYF.

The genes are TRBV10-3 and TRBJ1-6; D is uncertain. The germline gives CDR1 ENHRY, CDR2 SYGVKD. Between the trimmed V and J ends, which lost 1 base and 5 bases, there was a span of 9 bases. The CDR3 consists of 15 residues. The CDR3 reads CAISEWAANNSPLHF. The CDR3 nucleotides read TGTGCCATCAGTGAGTGGGCAGCCAATAATTCACCCCTCCACTTT.

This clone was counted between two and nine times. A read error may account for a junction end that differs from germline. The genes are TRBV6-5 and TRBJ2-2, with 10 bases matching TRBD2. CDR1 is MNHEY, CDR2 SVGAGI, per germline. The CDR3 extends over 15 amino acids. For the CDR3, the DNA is TGTGCCAGCAACCCGGGACTAGCGAATACCGGGGAGCTGTTTTTT. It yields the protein CASNPGLANTGELFF.

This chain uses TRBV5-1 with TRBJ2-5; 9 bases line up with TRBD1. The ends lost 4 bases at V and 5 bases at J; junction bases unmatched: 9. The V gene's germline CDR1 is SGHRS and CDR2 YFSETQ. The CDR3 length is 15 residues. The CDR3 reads CASSRGQGIEETQYF. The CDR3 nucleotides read TGCGCCAGCAGCCGCGGACAGGGGATTGAGGAGACCCAGTACTTC.

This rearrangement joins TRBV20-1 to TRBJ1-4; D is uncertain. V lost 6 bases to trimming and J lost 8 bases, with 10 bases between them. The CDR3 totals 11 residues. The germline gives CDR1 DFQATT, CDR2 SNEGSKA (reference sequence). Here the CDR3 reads CSARRGEKLFF. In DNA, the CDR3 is TGCAGTGCCCGGAGAGGGGAAAAACTGTTTTTT.

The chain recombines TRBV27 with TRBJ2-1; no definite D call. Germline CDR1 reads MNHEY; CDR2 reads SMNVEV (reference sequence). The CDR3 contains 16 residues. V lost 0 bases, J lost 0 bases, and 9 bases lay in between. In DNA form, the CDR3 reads TGTGCCAGCAGTTTATCGAACTTACGCTCCTACAATGAGCAGTTCTTC. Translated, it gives CASSLSNLRSYNEQFF.

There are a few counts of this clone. Written as DNA, the CDR3 is TGTGCCAGCAGCGAGGGTGACAATGAGCAGTTCTTC. This codes for CASSEGDNEQFF. The rearrangement joins TRBV2 to TRBJ2-1; TRBD2 is a possible D gene (5 bases). CDR1 SNHLY and CDR2 FYNNEI come from the germline V gene. The CDR3 spans 12 residues. Trimming took off 6 bases at V and 5 bases at J, with 8 bases between the two ends. Using reference TRBV2 and TRBJ2-1 for the parts outside the CDR3, the full variable domain is EPEVTQTPSHQVTQMGQEVILRCVPISNHLYFYWYRQILGQKVEFLVSFYNNEISEKSEIFDDQFSVERPDGSNFTLKIRSTKLEDSAMYFCASSEGDNEQFFGPGTRLTVL.

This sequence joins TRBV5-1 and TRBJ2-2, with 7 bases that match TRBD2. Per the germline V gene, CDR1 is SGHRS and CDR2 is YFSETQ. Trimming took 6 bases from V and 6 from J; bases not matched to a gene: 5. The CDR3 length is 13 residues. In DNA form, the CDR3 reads TGCGCCAGCACCCCAGGGAGGGCCGGGGAGCTGTTTTTT. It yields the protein CASTPGRAGELFF. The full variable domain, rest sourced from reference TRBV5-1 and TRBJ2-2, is KAGVTQTPRYLIKTRGQQVTLSCSPISGHRSVSWYQQTPGQGLQFLFEYFSETQRNKGNFPGRFSGRQFSNSRSEMNVSTLELGDSALYLCASTPGRAGELFFGEGSRLTVL.

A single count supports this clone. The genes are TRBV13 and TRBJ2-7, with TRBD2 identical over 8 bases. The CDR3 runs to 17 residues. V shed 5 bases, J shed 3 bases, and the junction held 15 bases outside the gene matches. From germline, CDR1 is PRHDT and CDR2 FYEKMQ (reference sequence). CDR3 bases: TGTGCCAGCAGCCAGAGGGGGATTGGCGGGAGGTTCTACGAGCAGTACTTC. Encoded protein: CASSQRGIGGRFYEQYF.

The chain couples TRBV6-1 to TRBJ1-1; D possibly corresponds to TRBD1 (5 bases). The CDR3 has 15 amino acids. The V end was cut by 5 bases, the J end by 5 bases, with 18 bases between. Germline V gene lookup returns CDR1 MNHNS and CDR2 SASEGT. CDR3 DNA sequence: TGTGCCAGCAGTCTGGGACTTCCCGGCAAGACTGAAGCTTTCTTT. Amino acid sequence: CASSLGLPGKTEAFF.

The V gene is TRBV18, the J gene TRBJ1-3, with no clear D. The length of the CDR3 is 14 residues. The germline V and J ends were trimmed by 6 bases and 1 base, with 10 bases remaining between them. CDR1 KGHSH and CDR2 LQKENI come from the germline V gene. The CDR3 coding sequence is TGTGCCAGCTCCCTCCGGGGTTCTGGAAACACCATATATTTT. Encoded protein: CASSLRGSGNTIYF.

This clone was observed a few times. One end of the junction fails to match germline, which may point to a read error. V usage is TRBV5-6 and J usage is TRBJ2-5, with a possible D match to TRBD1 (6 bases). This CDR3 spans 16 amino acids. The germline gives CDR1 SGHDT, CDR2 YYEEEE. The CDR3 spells CASTLNSVGARETQYF. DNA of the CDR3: TGTGCCAGCACCTTGAATAGCGTGGGGGCCAGGGAGACCCAGTACTTC. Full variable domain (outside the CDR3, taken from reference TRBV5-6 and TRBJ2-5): DAGVTQSPTHLIKTRGQQVTLRCSPKSGHDTVSWYQQALGQGPQFIFQYYEEEERQRGNFPDRFSGHQFPNYSSELNVNALLLGDSALYLCASTLNSVGARETQYFGPGTRLLVL.

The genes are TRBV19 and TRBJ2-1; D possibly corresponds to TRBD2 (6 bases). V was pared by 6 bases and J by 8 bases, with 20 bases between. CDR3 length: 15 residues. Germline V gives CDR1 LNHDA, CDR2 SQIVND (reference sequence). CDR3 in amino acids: CASSYPNFPGDEQFF. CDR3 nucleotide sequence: TGTGCCAGTAGCTACCCAAACTTCCCGGGGGATGAGCAGTTCTTC. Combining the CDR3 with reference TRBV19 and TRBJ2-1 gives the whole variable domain DGGITQSPKYLFRKEGQNVTLSCEQNLNHDAMYWYRQDPGQGLRLIYYSQIVNDFQKGDIAEGYSVSREKKESFPLTVTSAQKNPTAFYLCASSYPNFPGDEQFFGPGTRLTVL.

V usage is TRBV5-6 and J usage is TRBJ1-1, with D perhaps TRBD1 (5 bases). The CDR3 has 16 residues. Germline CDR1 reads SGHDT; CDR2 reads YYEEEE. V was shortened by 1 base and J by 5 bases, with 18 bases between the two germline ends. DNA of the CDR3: TGTGCCAGCAGCTTGCGGAGGGCTTCTCGGGGGACTGAAGCTTTCTTT. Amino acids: CASSLRRASRGTEAFF. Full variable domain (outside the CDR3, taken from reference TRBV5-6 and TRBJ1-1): DAGVTQSPTHLIKTRGQQVTLRCSPKSGHDTVSWYQQALGQGPQFIFQYYEEEERQRGNFPDRFSGHQFPNYSSELNVNALLLGDSALYLCASSLRRASRGTEAFFGQGTRLTVV.

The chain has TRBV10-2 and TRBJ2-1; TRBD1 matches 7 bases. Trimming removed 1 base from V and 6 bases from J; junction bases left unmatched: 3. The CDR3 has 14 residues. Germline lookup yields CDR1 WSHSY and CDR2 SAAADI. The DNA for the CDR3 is TGCGCCAGCAGTGAGTGGGCAGGGGGCAATGAGCAGTTCTTC. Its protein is CASSEWAGGNEQFF.

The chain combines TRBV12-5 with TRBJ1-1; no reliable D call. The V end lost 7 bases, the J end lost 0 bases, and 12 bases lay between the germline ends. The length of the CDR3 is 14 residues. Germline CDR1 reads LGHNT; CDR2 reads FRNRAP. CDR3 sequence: CASALSDMNTEAFF. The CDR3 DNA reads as TGTGCTAGTGCTCTTAGCGATATGAACACTGAAGCTTTCTTT.

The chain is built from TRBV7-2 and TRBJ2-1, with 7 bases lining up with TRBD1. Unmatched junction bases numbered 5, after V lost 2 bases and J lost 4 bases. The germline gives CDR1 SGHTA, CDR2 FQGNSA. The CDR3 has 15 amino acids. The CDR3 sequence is CASSLQQGPYNEQFF. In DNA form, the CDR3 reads TGTGCCAGCAGCTTACAACAGGGGCCTTACAATGAGCAGTTCTTC.

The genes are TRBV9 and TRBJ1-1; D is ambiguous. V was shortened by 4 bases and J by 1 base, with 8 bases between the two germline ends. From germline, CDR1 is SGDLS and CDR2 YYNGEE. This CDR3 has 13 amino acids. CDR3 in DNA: TGTGCCAGCAGCCCCGCGGGGAACACTGAAGCTTTCTTT. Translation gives CASSPAGNTEAFF.

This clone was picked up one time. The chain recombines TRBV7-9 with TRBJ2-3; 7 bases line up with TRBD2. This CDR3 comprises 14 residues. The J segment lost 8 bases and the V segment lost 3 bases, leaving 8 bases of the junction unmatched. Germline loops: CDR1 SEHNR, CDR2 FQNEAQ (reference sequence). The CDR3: CASSFASTGGTQYF. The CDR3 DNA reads TGTGCCAGCAGCTTCGCCTCGACGGGGGGTACGCAGTATTTT.

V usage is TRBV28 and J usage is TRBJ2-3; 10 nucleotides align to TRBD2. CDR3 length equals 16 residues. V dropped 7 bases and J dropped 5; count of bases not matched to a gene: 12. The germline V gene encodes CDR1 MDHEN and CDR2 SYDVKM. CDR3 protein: CASTTWSGGAVDTQYF. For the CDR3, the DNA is TGTGCCAGCACCACTTGGAGCGGGGGGGCCGTAGATACGCAGTATTTT.

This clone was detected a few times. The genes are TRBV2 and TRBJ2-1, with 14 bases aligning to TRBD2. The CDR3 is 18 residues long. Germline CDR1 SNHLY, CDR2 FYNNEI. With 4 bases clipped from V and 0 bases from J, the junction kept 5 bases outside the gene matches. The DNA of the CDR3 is TGTGCCAGCAGTGTAAGACTAGCGGGGGGGAGCTCCTACAATGAGCAGTTCTTC. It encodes CASSVRLAGGSSYNEQFF. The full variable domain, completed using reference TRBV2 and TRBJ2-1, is EPEVTQTPSHQVTQMGQEVILRCVPISNHLYFYWYRQILGQKVEFLVSFYNNEISEKSEIFDDQFSVERPDGSNFTLKIRSTKLEDSAMYFCASSVRLAGGSSYNEQFFGPGTRLTVL.

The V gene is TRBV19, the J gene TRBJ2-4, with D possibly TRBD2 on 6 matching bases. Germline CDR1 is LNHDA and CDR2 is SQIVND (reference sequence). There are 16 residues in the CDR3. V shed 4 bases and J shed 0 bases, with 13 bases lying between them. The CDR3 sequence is CASSTQGGVAKNIQYF. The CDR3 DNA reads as TGTGCCAGTAGTACTCAGGGAGGTGTAGCCAAAAACATTCAGTACTTC.

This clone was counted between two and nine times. The CDR3 protein is CASSIDRGLSTEAFF. Here the CDR3 DNA reads TGTGCCAGTAGTATCGACAGGGGGCTGAGCACTGAAGCTTTCTTT. The rearrangement joins TRBV19 to TRBJ1-1; TRBD1 matches 10 bases. The V gene end was trimmed by 3 bases and the J gene end by 4 bases; junction bases not matched to a gene: 5. The CDR3 spans 15 residues. Germline V gene data show CDR1 as LNHDA and CDR2 as SQIVND (reference sequence).

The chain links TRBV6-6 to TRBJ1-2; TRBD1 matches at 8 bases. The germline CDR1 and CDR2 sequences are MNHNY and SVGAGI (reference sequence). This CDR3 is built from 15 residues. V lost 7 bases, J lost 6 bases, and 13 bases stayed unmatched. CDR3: CASIYGRQGPHGYTF. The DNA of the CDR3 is TGTGCCAGCATCTACGGTAGACAGGGGCCCCATGGCTACACCTTC.

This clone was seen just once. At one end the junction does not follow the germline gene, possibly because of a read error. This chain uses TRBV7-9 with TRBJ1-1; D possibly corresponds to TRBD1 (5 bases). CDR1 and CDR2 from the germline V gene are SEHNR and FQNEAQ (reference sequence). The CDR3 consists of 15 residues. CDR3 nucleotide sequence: TGTTCCAGCAGCTCTGGTGGCGGGGGAGACACTGAAGCTTTCTTT. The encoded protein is CSSSSGGGGDTEAFF.

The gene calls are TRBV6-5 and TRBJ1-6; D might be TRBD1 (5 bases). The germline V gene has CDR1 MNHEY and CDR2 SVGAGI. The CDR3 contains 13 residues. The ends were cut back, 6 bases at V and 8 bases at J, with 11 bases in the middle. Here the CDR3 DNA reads TGTGCCAGCAGGGGACTGGTCTATTCACCCCTCCACTTT. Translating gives CASRGLVYSPLHF.

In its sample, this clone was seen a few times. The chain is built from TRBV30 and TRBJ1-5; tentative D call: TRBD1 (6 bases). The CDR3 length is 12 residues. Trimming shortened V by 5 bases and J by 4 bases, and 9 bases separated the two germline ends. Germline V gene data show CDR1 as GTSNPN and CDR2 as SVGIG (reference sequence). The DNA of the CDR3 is TGTGCCTGGGGTACAGGGAATCAGCCCCAGCATTTT. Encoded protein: CAWGTGNQPQHF.

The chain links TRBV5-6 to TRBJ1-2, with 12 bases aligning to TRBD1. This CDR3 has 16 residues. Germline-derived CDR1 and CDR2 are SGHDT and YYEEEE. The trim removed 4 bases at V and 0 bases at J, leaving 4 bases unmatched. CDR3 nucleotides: TGTGCCAGCAGCACTTGGGACAGGGGGCCTAACTATGGCTACACCTTC. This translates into CASSTWDRGPNYGYTF.

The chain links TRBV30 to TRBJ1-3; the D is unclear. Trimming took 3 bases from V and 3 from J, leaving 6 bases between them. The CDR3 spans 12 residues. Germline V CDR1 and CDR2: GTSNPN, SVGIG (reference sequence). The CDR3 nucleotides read TGTGCCTGGAGGCGGATTGGAAACACCATATATTTT. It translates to CAWRRIGNTIYF.

In DNA, the CDR3 is TGTGCCAGCAGACCTACGGCGGGGCCTAATGAGCAGTTCTTC. Its protein product is CASRPTAGPNEQFF. The chain is built from TRBV14 and TRBJ2-1, with D perhaps TRBD2 (6 bases). The CDR3 covers 14 residues. V lost 6 bases, J lost 7 bases, and 16 bases lay in between. Germline CDR1 SGHDN, CDR2 FVKESK.